Here is one T cell receptor (beta chain) with its context. The entry originates in a study of blood T cell repertoires in COVID-19. TCRdb keeps only in-frame clones here, not all; method: immunoSEQ multiplex PCR. The table shows about 300,000 clones, with about 90% occurring only once. The germline V gene has CDR1 LGHDT and CDR2 YNNKEL (reference sequence). Trimming cost V 1 base and J 7 bases; bases outside gene matches: 6. CDR3 size: 15 residues. The V gene is TRBV3-1 (or the pseudogene TRBV3-2), the J gene TRBJ1-5, with TRBD1 identical over 8 bases. This receptor was obtained from a woman aged 25 to 39 who had recovered from COVID-19. Sequences were obtained from PBMCs or T cells enriched from blood (not recorded which). For the CDR3, the DNA is TGTGCCAGCAGCCAAGCTCCAGGGGGCCGACAGCCCCAGCATTTT. This translates into CASSQAPGGRQPQHF.